Listed below are T cell receptor beta chains from one sample, sequenced in a study of blood T cell repertoires in COVID-19. Clones were sequenced by immunoSEQ multiplex PCR, and TCRdb holds only the in-frame ones, with some missing. Altogether roughly 50,000 clones are present, around 91% being singletons, with the ten largest covering roughly an eighth. Sequenced material: peripheral blood. The receptors were sampled from an older woman with active COVID-19. Each CDR3 is given with its conserved first and last residue. A D gene is named only where the DNA matches it firmly. For some rows the clone size is stated as once, few or many, or as a class when expanded; others skip it.

D gene: TRBD1; V gene: TRBV29-1; J gene: TRBJ2-7; clone size: NA; CDR3 DNA: TGCAGCGTTAGGGACAGTACTCTCGAGCAGTACTTC; CDR3 protein: CSVRDSTLEQYF
D gene: TRBD2; V gene: TRBV6-5; J gene: TRBJ2-3; clone size: NA; CDR3 DNA: TGTGCCAGCAGTTTAGCGGGGCTTTACACAGATACGCAGTATTTT; CDR3 protein: CASSLAGLYTDTQYF
D gene: NA; V gene: TRBV7-8; J gene: TRBJ1-6; clone size: NA; CDR3 DNA: TGTGCCAGCAGCTCTCGCGGGGGGAACTTACGTAATTCACCCCTCCACTTT; CDR3 protein: CASSSRGGNLRNSPLHF
D gene: NA; V gene: TRBV20-1; J gene: TRBJ1-6; clone size: NA; CDR3 DNA: TGCAGTGCTAGTTTCGTGAGCTCCTATAATTCACCCCTCCACTTT; CDR3 protein: CSASFVSSYNSPLHF
D gene: TRBD1; V gene: TRBV28; J gene: TRBJ1-4; clone size: NA; CDR3 DNA: TGTGCCAGCACCAGGACAGGGATGAGTGAAAAACTGTTTTTT; CDR3 protein: CASTRTGMSEKLFF
D gene: TRBD1; V gene: TRBV3-1/TRBV3-2; J gene: TRBJ2-1; clone size: NA; CDR3 DNA: TGTGCCAGCAGCCAAGATCTGGGCAGGGGGCCCGGGGGATACAATGAGCAGTTCTTC; CDR3 protein: CASSQDLGRGPGGYNEQFF
D gene: NA; V gene: TRBV25-1; J gene: TRBJ2-2; clone size: NA; CDR3 DNA: TGTGCCAGCAGTGAATTCGCAGGCCCCGGGGAGCTGTTTTTT; CDR3 protein: CASSEFAGPGELFF
D gene: TRBD2; V gene: TRBV7-6; J gene: TRBJ2-5; clone size: NA; CDR3 DNA: TGTGCCAGCAGTTTTTACCTAGCGGGGGCAACAGAGACCCAGTACTTC; CDR3 protein: CASSFYLAGATETQYF
D gene: TRBD1; V gene: TRBV3-1/TRBV3-2; J gene: TRBJ1-5; clone size: NA; CDR3 DNA: TGTGCCAGCAGCCAAACGACAGGGGGTAGTCAGCCCCAGCATTTT; CDR3 protein: CASSQTTGGSQPQHF
D gene: TRBD2; V gene: TRBV5-6; J gene: TRBJ2-3; clone size: NA; CDR3 DNA: TGTGCCAGCAGCTTGGGACCTTCGGGAGGTACGCAGTATTTT; CDR3 protein: CASSLGPSGGTQYF
D gene: TRBD1; V gene: TRBV5-1; J gene: TRBJ1-2; clone size: once; CDR3 DNA: TGCGCCAGCAGCTCAACTTCTATGATACAGGGGATTGATGGCTACACCTTC; CDR3 protein: CASSSTSMIQGIDGYTF
D gene: TRBD1; V gene: TRBV20-1; J gene: TRBJ2-3; clone size: NA; CDR3 DNA: TGCAGTGCAAACAGGGGGAATACGCAGTATTTT; CDR3 protein: CSANRGNTQYF
D gene: TRBD1; V gene: TRBV19; J gene: TRBJ1-2; clone size: NA; CDR3 DNA: TGTGCCAGCCGGACAGGGCGAGGCTACACCTTC; CDR3 protein: CASRTGRGYTF
D gene: TRBD1; V gene: TRBV29-1; J gene: TRBJ1-2; clone size: once; CDR3 DNA: TGCAGCGCATCTGGACAGGCACCAGGGGTGGGTGGCTACACCTTC; CDR3 protein: CSASGQAPGVGGYTF
D gene: TRBD1; V gene: TRBV2; J gene: TRBJ2-2; clone size: NA; CDR3 DNA: TGTGCCAGCAGCCCGGACAGGGGGGTCGGGGAGCTGTTTTTT; CDR3 protein: CASSPDRGVGELFF
D gene: NA; V gene: TRBV5-1; J gene: TRBJ2-7; clone size: NA; CDR3 DNA: TGCGCCAGCAGCCAGTTTCAGGGGCGGGAGCAGTACTTC; CDR3 protein: CASSQFQGREQYF
D gene: NA; V gene: TRBV2; J gene: TRBJ1-5; clone size: NA; CDR3 DNA: TGTGCCAGCAGTGAAGGACAGATCTATAGCAATCAGCCCCAGCATTTT; CDR3 protein: CASSEGQIYSNQPQHF
D gene: NA; V gene: TRBV7-2; J gene: TRBJ1-5; clone size: NA; CDR3 DNA: TGTGCCAGCAGCTTAGACCGTGCCCGGGCGGGTCAGCCCCAGCATTTT; CDR3 protein: CASSLDRARAGQPQHF
D gene: TRBD2; V gene: TRBV3-1/TRBV3-2; J gene: TRBJ2-1; clone size: NA; CDR3 DNA: TGTGCCAGCAGCAGTCAACGGAGCCTAGCGGGTAGTGAGCAGTTCTTC; CDR3 protein: CASSSQRSLAGSEQFF
D gene: NA; V gene: TRBV12-5; J gene: TRBJ1-1; clone size: NA; CDR3 DNA: TGTGCTAGTGGACAATATGGGGGGGTCACTGAAGCTTTCTTT; CDR3 protein: CASGQYGGVTEAFF
D gene: TRBD1; V gene: TRBV19; J gene: TRBJ1-4; clone size: NA; CDR3 DNA: TGTGCCAGTAGTAGCAGGGGGTCGGATGAAAAACTGTTTTTT; CDR3 protein: CASSSRGSDEKLFF
D gene: TRBD1; V gene: TRBV10-3; J gene: TRBJ1-2; clone size: NA; CDR3 DNA: TGTGCCATACGGGGGGACGCGGGACAGGGTTCTTATGGCTACACCTTC; CDR3 protein: CAIRGDAGQGSYGYTF
D gene: TRBD1; V gene: TRBV3-1/TRBV3-2; J gene: TRBJ2-3; clone size: NA; CDR3 DNA: TGTGCCAGCAGCCCAGGGGGCGCAGGCACAGATACGCAGTATTTT; CDR3 protein: CASSPGGAGTDTQYF
D gene: TRBD2; V gene: TRBV18; J gene: TRBJ2-3; clone size: NA; CDR3 DNA: TGTGCCAGCTCACACACTAGCGGGGGGGGCACAGATACGCAGTATTTT; CDR3 protein: CASSHTSGGGTDTQYF
D gene: TRBD1; V gene: TRBV9; J gene: TRBJ1-5; clone size: NA; CDR3 DNA: TGTGCCAGCAGCCGGACAGGGGGCGCAGAGCAGCCCCAGCATTTT; CDR3 protein: CASSRTGGAEQPQHF
D gene: TRBD2; V gene: TRBV15; J gene: TRBJ2-1; clone size: NA; CDR3 DNA: TGTGCCACCAGCTACTTAGCGGGGGGTGTGCAGTTCTTC; CDR3 protein: CATSYLAGGVQFF
D gene: NA; V gene: TRBV27; J gene: TRBJ2-7; clone size: NA; CDR3 DNA: TGTGCCAGCAGTACGACTCACAGGGCCCCCGAGCAGTACTTC; CDR3 protein: CASSTTHRAPEQYF
D gene: NA; V gene: TRBV29-1; J gene: TRBJ1-2; clone size: NA; CDR3 DNA: TGCAGCGTCGCAGGGCACCATTATGGCTACACCTTC; CDR3 protein: CSVAGHHYGYTF
D gene: NA; V gene: TRBV18; J gene: TRBJ2-5; clone size: NA; CDR3 DNA: TGTGCCAGCTCACCCGCGCAGGGCCAGTACTTC; CDR3 protein: CASSPAQGQYF
D gene: NA; V gene: TRBV6-2/TRBV6-3; J gene: TRBJ2-2; clone size: NA; CDR3 DNA: TGTGCCAGCAGTAGGGACAACCCAGGAGGGGAGCTGTTTTTT; CDR3 protein: CASSRDNPGGELFF
D gene: NA; V gene: TRBV5-6; J gene: TRBJ2-7; clone size: NA; CDR3 DNA: TGTGCCAGCAGCTTGGTATCCCTCGACGAGCAGTACTTC; CDR3 protein: CASSLVSLDEQYF
D gene: NA; V gene: TRBV19; J gene: TRBJ2-7; clone size: NA; CDR3 DNA: TGTGCCAGTAGTCCGGGTACGTTCTACGAGCAGTACTTC; CDR3 protein: CASSPGTFYEQYF
D gene: NA; V gene: TRBV20-1; J gene: TRBJ2-3; clone size: NA; CDR3 DNA: TGCAGTGCTAGTGGGGGGCCAGATACGCAGTATTTT; CDR3 protein: CSASGGPDTQYF
D gene: TRBD1; V gene: TRBV2; J gene: TRBJ1-6; clone size: NA; CDR3 DNA: TGTGCCAGCAGTGATGGTCAGGGGGGCTTTGCACCCCTCCACTTT; CDR3 protein: CASSDGQGGFAPLHF
D gene: NA; V gene: TRBV5-6; J gene: TRBJ2-2; clone size: NA; CDR3 DNA: TGTGCCAGCAGCTTTTGGCGGATGGACACCGGGGAGCTGTTTTTT; CDR3 protein: CASSFWRMDTGELFF
D gene: TRBD1; V gene: TRBV18; J gene: TRBJ1-2; clone size: NA; CDR3 DNA: TGTGCCAGCTCACCTGGGACAGGGTCCGACTATGGCTACACCTTC; CDR3 protein: CASSPGTGSDYGYTF
D gene: TRBD1; V gene: TRBV5-8; J gene: TRBJ1-2; clone size: few; CDR3 DNA: TGTGCCAGCAGCCTCGGACAGGGAGTTTCGGGGGGCTACACCTTC; CDR3 protein: CASSLGQGVSGGYTF
D gene: NA; V gene: TRBV6-5; J gene: TRBJ1-5; clone size: NA; CDR3 DNA: TGTGCCAGCAGTTACCGGGAGAATCAGCCCCAGCATTTT; CDR3 protein: CASSYRENQPQHF
D gene: NA; V gene: TRBV6-5; J gene: TRBJ2-2; clone size: NA; CDR3 DNA: TGTGCCAGCAGTCGTGGGGGGGCCGACAGGTCGGAGCTGTTTTTT; CDR3 protein: CASSRGGADRSELFF
D gene: NA; V gene: TRBV7-8; J gene: TRBJ2-3; clone size: NA; CDR3 DNA: TGTGCCAGCGGGCCCGTCGGGGTTTACACAGATACGCAGTATTTT; CDR3 protein: CASGPVGVYTDTQYF
D gene: NA; V gene: TRBV5-1; J gene: TRBJ1-3; clone size: NA; CDR3 DNA: TGCGCCAGCAGCTTGGATACAGGGTTTTCTGGAAACACCATATATTTT; CDR3 protein: CASSLDTGFSGNTIYF
D gene: NA; V gene: TRBV7-3; J gene: TRBJ2-1; clone size: NA; CDR3 DNA: TGTGCCAGCAGCTTAACCCCACGAGATGAGCAGTTCTTC; CDR3 protein: CASSLTPRDEQFF
D gene: NA; V gene: TRBV11-1; J gene: TRBJ1-5; clone size: few; CDR3 DNA: TGTGCCAGCAGCCCTGACGCGGTCGGCCCCCAGCATTTT; CDR3 protein: CASSPDAVGPQHF
D gene: NA; V gene: TRBV12-3/TRBV12-4; J gene: TRBJ1-3; clone size: NA; CDR3 DNA: TGTGCCAGCAGTTTTATGTCTGGAAACACCATATATTTT; CDR3 protein: CASSFMSGNTIYF
D gene: TRBD1; V gene: TRBV11-3; J gene: TRBJ2-1; clone size: once; CDR3 DNA: TGTGCCAGCAGCTTAGGGACAGGGGGCCGCCTTGAGCAGTTCTTC; CDR3 protein: CASSLGTGGRLEQFF
D gene: NA; V gene: TRBV4-3; J gene: TRBJ1-4; clone size: NA; CDR3 DNA: TGCGCCAGCAGCCAAGATAGGAGTGGCAGACTGTTTTTT; CDR3 protein: CASSQDRSGRLFF
D gene: TRBD1; V gene: TRBV4-3; J gene: TRBJ1-2; clone size: NA; CDR3 DNA: TGCGCCAGCAGCCTGACAGGGGGTAACCTCTATGGCTACACCTTC; CDR3 protein: CASSLTGGNLYGYTF
D gene: NA; V gene: TRBV5-4; J gene: TRBJ2-1; clone size: NA; CDR3 DNA: TGTGCCAGCAGCCCCGCGGGACAGTACAATGAGCAGTTCTTC; CDR3 protein: CASSPAGQYNEQFF
D gene: TRBD1; V gene: TRBV5-4; J gene: TRBJ1-5; clone size: NA; CDR3 DNA: TGTGCCAGCAGCTTGGCAGGGGGCCCGGGGCCCCAGCATTTT; CDR3 protein: CASSLAGGPGPQHF
D gene: NA; V gene: TRBV7-2; J gene: TRBJ2-7; clone size: few; CDR3 DNA: TGTGCCAGCAGCTTATCGCGCGAGCAGTACTTC; CDR3 protein: CASSLSREQYF
D gene: TRBD2; V gene: TRBV7-8; J gene: TRBJ2-3; clone size: NA; CDR3 DNA: TGTGCCAGCAGCCCTAAGGCGAGCGGGGGGGTGAGCACAGATACGCAGTATTTT; CDR3 protein: CASSPKASGGVSTDTQYF
D gene: NA; V gene: TRBV10-2; J gene: TRBJ1-5; clone size: NA; CDR3 DNA: TGCGCCAGCAGACAGGGTGGCAATCAGCCCCAGCATTTT; CDR3 protein: CASRQGGNQPQHF
D gene: TRBD2; V gene: TRBV7-6; J gene: TRBJ2-7; clone size: once; CDR3 DNA: TGTGCCAGCAGCCTCGGGGCTCTAGCGGGCGAGCAGTACTTC; CDR3 protein: CASSLGALAGEQYF
D gene: NA; V gene: TRBV6-5; J gene: TRBJ1-2; clone size: once; CDR3 DNA: TGTGCCAGCAGTTCCCAGGGAAACTATGGCTACACCTTC; CDR3 protein: CASSSQGNYGYTF
D gene: TRBD1; V gene: TRBV15; J gene: TRBJ1-4; clone size: NA; CDR3 DNA: TGTGCCACCGGCACGGGACAGGGCAACCTCAATGAAAAACTGTTTTTT; CDR3 protein: CATGTGQGNLNEKLFF
D gene: TRBD1; V gene: TRBV5-4; J gene: TRBJ2-2; clone size: NA; CDR3 DNA: TGTGCCAGCAGCCTGGACAGGGCGAAGGCCGGGGAGCTGTTTTTT; CDR3 protein: CASSLDRAKAGELFF
D gene: NA; V gene: TRBV2; J gene: TRBJ1-4; clone size: NA; CDR3 DNA: TGTGCCAGCAAGACAGACAGGAAGGATGAAAAACTGTTTTTT; CDR3 protein: CASKTDRKDEKLFF
D gene: NA; V gene: TRBV6-5; J gene: TRBJ1-3; clone size: NA; CDR3 DNA: TGTGCCAGCACCCGCGCATCTGGAAACACCATATATTTT; CDR3 protein: CASTRASGNTIYF